This T cell receptor beta chain was captured in a study of T cells expressing NK-cell markers. Germline values: CDR1 SNHLY, CDR2 FYNNEI. CDR3 length equals 14 residues. Notes on the study in general: A few donors likewise had their CD3+CD56-NKG2C+ fraction led by these clonotypes.

No DNA is given; TCRdb re-called the 5' RACE reads and lists each CDR3 protein once. The sample has some 190,000 distinct CDR3 sequences. Concerning this clonotype: Its antigen remains unknown.

The clonotype was recovered from a man aged 18-75 years in good health. The specimen was blood T cells: a sorted CD56 or NKG2C T cell subset, CD4+ or CD8+ T cells, or bulk PBMC T cells (not recorded which). The chain joins TRBV2 to TRBJ2-7; the D call of TRBD1 rests on TCRdb alone, since no DNA is present to check it. This CDR3 reads CASSVPGGLNEQYF.